Following are 27 T cell receptor beta chains from one sample sequenced in a study of T cell repertoires in cytomegalovirus infection. Antigens for these TCRs are unknown. TCRdb fed the reads into MiXCR, producing one record per CDR3 protein. Here the sample spans more than 300,000 distinct CDR3 sequences, about 34% being singletons. The sequencing used cultured PBMCs, collected from culture after CMV antigen stimulation. All receptors come from a human donor in good health (CMV status not recorded). Some clones in this sample may be carry-over from other donors' samples.

The gene calls are TRBV18 and TRBJ2-1; D might be TRBD1 or TRBD2, each matching 5 bases. From germline, CDR1 is KGHSH and CDR2 LQKENI. There are 15 residues in the CDR3. V was cut by 0 bases and J by 4 bases, with 10 bases left in between. CDR3 amino acids: CASSPPGERYNEQFF. CDR3 bases: TGTGCCAGCTCACCACCAGGGGAGAGATACAATGAGCAGTTCTTC.

This clonotype is a singleton in its sample. This chain uses TRBV28 with TRBJ2-7, with D possibly matching TRBD1 (6 bases). The CDR3 has 12 amino acids. CDR1 is MDHEN and CDR2 is SYDVKM in the germline V gene. The V gene lost 6 bases and the J gene lost 4 bases, with 10 bases spanning the gap. CDR3 sequence reads: CASRSTGYEQYF. CDR3 in DNA: TGTGCCAGCAGATCTACAGGGTACGAGCAGTACTTC.

The sample holds a few counts of this clonotype. The chain uses TRBV27 and TRBJ2-3; TRBD2 agrees at 10 bases. There are 20 residues in the CDR3. Trimming removed 3 bases from V and 2 bases from J; junction bases left unmatched: 17. Germline V gives CDR1 MNHEY, CDR2 SMNVEV (reference sequence). The DNA of the CDR3 is TGTGCCAGCAGTTTGTCCCGCAGGGGTACTAGCGGGACCGCCACAGATACGCAGTATTTT. Its translation: CASSLSRRGTSGTATDTQYF.

The table lists this clonotype with many counts. The chain combines TRBV10-1 with TRBJ2-5; TRBD1 matches at 9 bases. V trimming: 5 bases; J trimming: 4 bases; junction bases outside the gene matches: 8. There are 15 residues in the CDR3. Per germline, CDR1 WNHNN and CDR2 SYGVQD (reference sequence). The CDR3 DNA sequence: TGCGCCAGCAGTCTAACCCGGACAGGGGTAGAGACCCAGTACTTC. Translated: CASSLTRTGVETQYF.

The genes are TRBV19 and TRBJ2-7; the match to TRBD1 covers 7 bases. The CDR3 covers 13 residues. V was clipped by 6 bases and J by 7 bases; unmatched bases: 9. Germline-derived CDR1 and CDR2 are LNHDA and SQIVND (reference sequence). CDR3 bases: TGTGCCAGTAGCAAAGAGGGCAGGGGGGAGCAGTACGTC. The encoded protein is CASSKEGRGEQYV.

Comment on this clonotype: A clone one base away is much larger, so this may be a read error. Because the CDR3 is missing its conserved closing phenylalanine or tryptophan, this is likely a read error. The V gene is TRBV7-2, the J gene TRBJ1-4; the D gene is possibly TRBD1 (6 bases). V lost 5 bases and J 3 bases, leaving 10 bases between the germline ends. The CDR3 has 14 residues. Germline V gives CDR1 SGHTA, CDR2 FQGNSA. The CDR3 region has the DNA TGTGCCAGCAGCCCACAGGGCTCTAATGAAAAACTGTTTTCT. It translates to CASSPQGSNEKLFS.

As regards this clonotype: The CDR3 ends on some other residue instead of the conserved phenylalanine or tryptophan, so this is likely a read error. The V call is TRBV7-2, the J call TRBJ2-3; 8 bases fit TRBD2. This CDR3 spans 18 amino acids. The germline V gene has CDR1 SGHTA and CDR2 FQGNSA. Germline trimming cut 5 bases from V and 2 bases from J; bases unmatched to any gene: 15. The CDR3: CASSPRSPSGSDTDTQYS. CDR3 nucleotide sequence: TGTGCCAGCAGCCCCAGAAGTCCTAGCGGGTCAGACACAGATACGCAGTATTCT.

This clonotype was found once. The chain employs TRBV6-2 or TRBV6-3 and TRBJ2-7; TRBD2 aligns across 14 bases. Germline trimming cut 6 bases from V and 5 bases from J; bases unmatched to any gene: 9. CDR1 and CDR2 from the germline V gene are MNHEY and SVGEGT. This CDR3 spans 16 amino acids. Written as DNA, the CDR3 is TGTGCCAGCAGGAAGCCTGGGACTAGCGGGAGTAACGAGCAGTACGTC. Translating gives CASRKPGTSGSNEQYV.

V is TRBV7-9 and J is TRBJ1-2; D not certain. V shed 1 base and J shed 4 bases, with 13 bases lying between them. Germline V gives CDR1 SEHNR, CDR2 FQNEAQ (reference sequence). This CDR3 contains 15 residues. The CDR3 here is CASSLDFDGIYGYTF. The CDR3 DNA follows: TGTGCCAGCAGCTTAGATTTCGACGGTATCTATGGCTACACCTTC.

This clonotype was counted only a few times. V and J are TRBV11-1 and TRBJ1-5; possibly TRBD1 for D (5 bases). This CDR3 has 14 amino acids. Trimming took off 8 bases at V and 5 bases at J, with 16 bases between the two ends. Germline V lookup: CDR1 SGHAT, CDR2 FQDESV (reference sequence). CDR3 nucleotide sequence: TGTGCCAGCGCGAAAGGGCGGGGGGATCAGCCCCAGCATTTT. Translation gives CASAKGRGDQPQHF.

This clonotype was observed a few times. V usage is TRBV7-2 and J usage is TRBJ2-5, with D uncertain. Trimming shortened V by 5 bases and J by 0 bases, and 4 bases separated the two germline ends. This CDR3 spans 12 amino acids. Per germline, CDR1 SGHTA and CDR2 FQGNSA. CDR3 sequence reads: CASSAYQETQYF. CDR3 DNA sequence: TGTGCCAGCAGCGCGTACCAAGAGACCCAGTACTTC.

This clonotype was seen a few times. CDR3: CASSLWPTPSQPQHF. The DNA for the CDR3 is TGTGCCAGCAGCTTATGGCCCACGCCAAGCCAGCCCCAGCATTTT. V and J are TRBV7-2 and TRBJ1-5; D is undetermined. With 2 bases removed from V and 7 bases from J, the gap between germline ends came to 15 bases. This CDR3 is 15 amino acids long. CDR1 and CDR2 from the germline V gene are SGHTA and FQGNSA. The full variable domain, with the rest looked up from reference TRBV7-2 and TRBJ1-5, is GAGVSQSPSNKVTEKGKDVELRCDPISGHTALYWYRQSLGQGLEFLIYFQGNSAPDKSGLPSDRFSAERTGGSVSTLTIQRTQQEDSAVYLCASSLWPTPSQPQHFGDGTRLSIL.

The genes are TRBV2 and TRBJ1-4; D remains ambiguous. Germline V gene lookup returns CDR1 SNHLY and CDR2 FYNNEI. Trimming pared 6 bases from V and 4 bases from J, leaving 15 bases between. The CDR3 is made up of 15 amino acids. The CDR3 reads CASSRRRPDNEKLFF. CDR3 coding DNA: TGTGCCAGCAGCCGAAGGAGGCCCGATAATGAAAAACTGTTTTTT.

This chain joins TRBV6-2 or TRBV6-3 and TRBJ2-7; TRBD2 might be the D (6 bases). In germline, CDR1 is MNHEY, CDR2 SVGEGT. This CDR3 has 14 amino acids. V shed 2 bases and J shed 6 bases, with 14 bases lying between them. CDR3 sequence: CASSYRGRLREQYV. In DNA form, the CDR3 reads TGTGCCAGCAGTTACCGGGGGAGGTTACGCGAGCAGTACGTC.

The chain has TRBV6-8 and TRBJ2-5; D is possibly TRBD1 (6 bases). Germline V gene sequence: CDR1 MNHGY, CDR2 SAAAGT. Trimming took 5 bases from V and 4 from J, leaving 11 bases between them. This CDR3 contains 13 residues. The CDR3 reads CASSTGQRETQYF. The CDR3, as DNA: TGTGCCAGCAGTACAGGGCAGCGAGAGACCCAGTACTTC.

This clonotype was seen a few times. The rearrangement uses TRBV2 and TRBJ1-4; tentatively, D is TRBD1 (6 bases). The CDR3 loop spans 12 amino acids. Trimming pared 5 bases from V and 9 bases from J, leaving 10 bases between. Germline values: CDR1 SNHLY, CDR2 FYNNEI. Written as DNA, the CDR3 is TGTGCCAGCAGTTCGGACAGACAAAAACTGTTTTTT. Protein product: CASSSDRQKLFF. Looking up the rest from reference TRBV2 and TRBJ1-4 gives the full variable domain: EPEVTQTPSHQVTQMGQEVILRCVPISNHLYFYWYRQILGQKVEFLVSFYNNEISEKSEIFDDQFSVERPDGSNFTLKIRSTKLEDSAMYFCASSSDRQKLFFGSGTQLSVL.

In regard to this clonotype: One end of the junction fails to match germline, which may point to a read error. J is TRBJ1-1 and V is TRBV12-3 or TRBV12-4; TRBD1 agrees at 8 bases. There are 14 residues in the CDR3. Written as DNA, the CDR3 is TGTGTCAGCAAAACCCAGGGGGCCAACACTGAAGCTTTCTTT. Encoded protein: CVSKTQGANTEAFF.

This chain links TRBV4-1 with TRBJ2-6; the D is unclear. Germline-derived CDR1 and CDR2 are MGHRA and YSYEKL. Trimming removed 9 bases from V and 2 bases from J, with 8 bases in between. The CDR3 spans 13 residues. The CDR3 protein is CASRKAGANVLTF. In nucleotides, the CDR3 is TGCGCCAGTCGTAAAGCTGGGGCCAACGTCCTGACTTTC.

This clonotype was observed a handful of times. The genes are TRBV6-2 or TRBV6-3 and TRBJ1-2, with 12 bases matching TRBD1. V trimming: 4 bases; J trimming: 8 bases; junction bases outside the gene matches: 8. The CDR3 is 15 residues long. Germline CDR1 reads MNHEY; CDR2 reads SVGEGT. CDR3 loop: CASSSGQGAIRGYTF. Here the CDR3 DNA reads TGTGCCAGCAGTTCGGGACAGGGGGCTATTCGCGGCTACACCTTC.

This clonotype occurred a few times. The gene calls are TRBV12-3 or TRBV12-4 and TRBJ1-2; tentative D call: TRBD1 (5 bases). Trimming took 7 bases from V and 4 from J, leaving 13 bases between them. The length of the CDR3 is 13 residues. The CDR3 loop reads CASTRRGFYGYTF. The CDR3 nucleotides read TGTGCCAGCACACGACGGGGCTTCTATGGCTACACCTTC.

This clonotype was found a few times. The CDR3 DNA sequence: TGTGCCAGTAGTATAGGGAGTGAGGATACGCAGTATTTT. Protein: CASSIGSEDTQYF. V and J are TRBV19 and TRBJ2-3; D unresolved. The germline V gene encodes CDR1 LNHDA and CDR2 SQIVND (reference sequence). The CDR3 spans 13 residues. V lost 1 base to trimming and J lost 6 bases, with 8 bases between them.

The chain has TRBV7-2 and TRBJ2-5; TRBD1 or TRBD2 may be the D gene (5 bases each). In germline, CDR1 is SGHTA, CDR2 FQGNSA. The ends were cut back, 1 base at V and 2 bases at J, with 11 bases in the middle. The CDR3 consists of 15 residues. CDR3 amino acids: CASSLGLGEQETQYF. The DNA of the CDR3 is TGTGCCAGCAGCTTAGGGTTGGGGGAACAAGAGACCCAGTACTTC. Combining the CDR3 with reference TRBV7-2 and TRBJ2-5 gives the whole variable domain GAGVSQSPSNKVTEKGKDVELRCDPISGHTALYWYRQSLGQGLEFLIYFQGNSAPDKSGLPSDRFSAERTGGSVSTLTIQRTQQEDSAVYLCASSLGLGEQETQYFGPGTRLLVL.

The table lists this clonotype with a few counts. The V gene is TRBV11-2, the J gene TRBJ2-3, with 10 bases matching TRBD2. This CDR3 is built from 18 residues. Germline CDR1 is SGHAT and CDR2 is FQNNGV. After removal of 5 bases from V and 3 bases from J, the junction contained 14 bases not matched to a gene. CDR3 protein: CASSNSTLGLADTDTQYF. The CDR3 DNA sequence: TGTGCCAGCAGCAACTCCACCCTCGGACTAGCGGATACAGATACGCAGTATTTT.

The chain joins TRBV4-1 to TRBJ1-3; tentatively, D is TRBD1 (6 bases). Deletions cut 3 bases from V and 0 bases from J, with 18 bases between. The germline V gene encodes CDR1 MGHRA and CDR2 YSYEKL. The CDR3 covers 18 residues. The chain's CDR3 is CASSQGGARGLSGNTIYF. The CDR3 DNA reads TGCGCCAGCAGCCAGGGGGGGGCTAGGGGCCTCTCTGGAAACACCATATATTTT.

This chain connects TRBV7-9 to TRBJ1-1; 10 nucleotides agree with TRBD1. With 5 bases clipped from V and 4 bases from J, the junction kept 7 bases outside the gene matches. Germline V gene lookup returns CDR1 SEHNR and CDR2 FQNEAQ (reference sequence). The CDR3 spans 15 residues. This CDR3 reads CASSPKTGGGTEAFF. The CDR3 DNA sequence: TGTGCCAGCAGCCCCAAGACAGGGGGCGGCACTGAAGCTTTCTTT.

This clonotype occurred many times. The V and J genes are TRBV7-9 and TRBJ2-7; D is unclear. This CDR3 has 14 amino acids. V lost 5 bases and J 7 bases, leaving 18 bases between the germline ends. CDR1 and CDR2 (germline): SEHNR, FQNEAQ (reference sequence). CDR3 residues: CASSPDLAMSEQYF. The CDR3 DNA follows: TGTGCCAGCAGCCCGGATCTGGCGATGAGTGAGCAGTACTTC. The full variable domain, with the rest looked up from reference TRBV7-9 and TRBJ2-7, is DTGVSQNPRHKITKRGQNVTFRCDPISEHNRLYWYRQTLGQGPEFLTYFQNEAQLEKSRLLSDRFSAERPKGSFSTLEIQRTEQGDSAMYLCASSPDLAMSEQYFGPGTRLTVT.

This clonotype was detected once. The V and J genes are TRBV29-1 and TRBJ2-5, with D hard to call. The V and J ends lost 8 bases and 0 bases respectively, with 10 bases between them. CDR1 SQVTM and CDR2 ANQGSEA come from the germline V gene. This CDR3 region has 12 residues. This CDR3 is CSLRHNQETQYF. For the CDR3, the DNA is TGCAGCCTCCGACACAACCAAGAGACCCAGTACTTC. The whole variable domain, filled in from reference TRBV29-1 and TRBJ2-5, reads SAVISQKPSRDICQRGTSLTIQCQVDSQVTMMFWYRQQPGQSLTLIATANQGSEATYESGFVIDKFPISRPNLTFSTLTVSNMSPEDSSIYLCSLRHNQETQYFGPGTRLLVL.